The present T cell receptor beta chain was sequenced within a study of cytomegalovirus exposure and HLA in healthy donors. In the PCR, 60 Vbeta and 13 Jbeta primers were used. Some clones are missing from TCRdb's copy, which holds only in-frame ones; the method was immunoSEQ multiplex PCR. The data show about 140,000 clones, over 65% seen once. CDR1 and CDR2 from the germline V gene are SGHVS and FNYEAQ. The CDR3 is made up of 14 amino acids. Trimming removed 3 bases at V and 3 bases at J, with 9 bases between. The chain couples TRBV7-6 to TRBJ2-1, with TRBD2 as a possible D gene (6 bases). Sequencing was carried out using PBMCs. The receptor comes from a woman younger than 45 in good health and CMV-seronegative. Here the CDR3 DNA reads TGTGCCAGCAGCTTGACTAGATTCTACAATGAGCAGTTCTTC. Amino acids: CASSLTRFYNEQFF.